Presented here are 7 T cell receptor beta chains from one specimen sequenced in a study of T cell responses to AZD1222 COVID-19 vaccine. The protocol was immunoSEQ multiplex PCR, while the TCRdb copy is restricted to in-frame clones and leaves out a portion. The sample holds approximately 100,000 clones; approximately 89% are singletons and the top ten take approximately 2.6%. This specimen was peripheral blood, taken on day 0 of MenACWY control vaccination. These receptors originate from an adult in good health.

CDR3 DNA sequence: TGTGCCCCTGGACAGGGCACAGATACGCAGTATTTT. Protein sequence: CAPGQGTDTQYF. The genes are TRBV24-1 and TRBJ2-3; 7 bases line up with TRBD1. The CDR3 sequence is 12 residues long. Per the germline V gene, CDR1 is KGHDR and CDR2 is SFDVKD. V lost 12 bases and J lost 1; bases outside the gene matches: 3.

Written as DNA, the CDR3 is TGTGCCAGCAGTAAGGGACTAGCGGGGCTGAACACCGGGGAGCTGTTTTTT. Translating gives CASSKGLAGLNTGELFF. The V gene is TRBV7-8, the J gene TRBJ2-2; 13 bases agree with TRBD2. The CDR3 is made up of 17 amino acids. Germline CDR1 and CDR2: SGHVS and FQNEAQ. J was trimmed by 1 base and V by 6 bases; bases with no gene match: 5.

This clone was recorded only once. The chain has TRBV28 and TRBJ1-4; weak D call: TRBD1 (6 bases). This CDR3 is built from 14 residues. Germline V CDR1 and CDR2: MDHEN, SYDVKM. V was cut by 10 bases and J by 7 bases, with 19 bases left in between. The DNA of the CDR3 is TGTGCCACCGGAAAAGGGGGGGGGCCTGAAAAACTGTTTTTT. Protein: CATGKGGGPEKLFF.

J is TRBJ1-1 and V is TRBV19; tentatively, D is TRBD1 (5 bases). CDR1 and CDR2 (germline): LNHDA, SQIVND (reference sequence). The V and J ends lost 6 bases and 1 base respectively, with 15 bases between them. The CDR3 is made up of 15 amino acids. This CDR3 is CASSKRQRENTEAFF. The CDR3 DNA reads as TGTGCCAGTAGCAAGCGACAGAGAGAGAACACTGAAGCTTTCTTT.

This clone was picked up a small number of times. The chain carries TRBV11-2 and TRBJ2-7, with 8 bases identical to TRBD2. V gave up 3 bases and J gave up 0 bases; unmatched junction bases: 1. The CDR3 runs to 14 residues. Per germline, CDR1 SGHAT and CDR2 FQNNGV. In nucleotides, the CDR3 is TGTGCCAGCAGCTTTCGGGGGGGCTCCTACGAGCAGTACTTC. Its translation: CASSFRGGSYEQYF. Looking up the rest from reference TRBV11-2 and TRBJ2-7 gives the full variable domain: EAGVAQSPRYKIIEKRQSVAFWCNPISGHATLYWYQQILGQGPKLLIQFQNNGVVDDSQLPKDRFSAERLKGVDSTLKIQPAKLEDSAVYLCASSFRGGSYEQYFGPGTRLTVT.

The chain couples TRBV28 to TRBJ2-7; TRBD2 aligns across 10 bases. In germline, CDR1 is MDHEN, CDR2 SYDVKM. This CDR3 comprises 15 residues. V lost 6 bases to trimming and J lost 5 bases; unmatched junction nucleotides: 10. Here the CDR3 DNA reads TGTGCCAGCAGCTCTAGCGGGGGCCCTCTCGACGAGCAGTACTTC. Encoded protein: CASSSSGGPLDEQYF.

This CDR3 reads CSVREETQYF. CDR3 nucleotides: TGCAGCGTGAGGGAAGAGACCCAGTACTTC. The rearrangement links TRBV29-1 to TRBJ2-5; D may be TRBD2 (5 bases). The germline CDR1 and CDR2 sequences are SQVTM and ANQGSEA. The CDR3 is 10 amino acids. Trimming stripped 6 bases from V and 3 bases from J, with 5 bases between.